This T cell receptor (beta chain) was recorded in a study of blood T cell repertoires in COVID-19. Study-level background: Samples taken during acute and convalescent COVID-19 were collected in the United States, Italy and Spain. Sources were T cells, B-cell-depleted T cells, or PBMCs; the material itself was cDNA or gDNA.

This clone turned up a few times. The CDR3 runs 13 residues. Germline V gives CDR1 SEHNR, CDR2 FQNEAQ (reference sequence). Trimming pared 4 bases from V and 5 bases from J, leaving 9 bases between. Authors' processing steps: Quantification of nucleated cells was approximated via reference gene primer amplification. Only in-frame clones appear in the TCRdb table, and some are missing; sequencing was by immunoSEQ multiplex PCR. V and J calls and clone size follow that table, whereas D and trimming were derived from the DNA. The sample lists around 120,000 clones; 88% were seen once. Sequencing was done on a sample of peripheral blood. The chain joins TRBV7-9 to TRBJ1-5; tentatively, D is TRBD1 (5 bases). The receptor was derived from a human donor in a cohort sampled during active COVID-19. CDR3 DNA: TGTGCCAGCAGCTGGGGGGGGGATCAGCCCCAGCATTTT. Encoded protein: CASSWGGDQPQHF.